These T cell receptor beta chains were read from a single sample in a study of Ad26.COV2.S vaccination and SARS-CoV-2 variants. Assay: immunoSEQ multiplex PCR; the TCRdb copy retains only in-frame clones and omits some. This table holds about 440,000 clones, 87% found once. The input for sequencing was peripheral blood, taken in a trial of Ad26.COV2.S vaccine versus placebo. The receptors derive from a person between 18 and 65 years old who received the Ad26.COV2.S COVID-19 vaccine or a placebo. Both conserved end residues are part of each CDR3. Fields, in order: V gene, D gene, clone size, J gene, CDR3 length, CDR3 protein, CDR3 DNA. A D gene is named only where the DNA matches it firmly. Size tells how often a clone was seen (once, few, many) or the class of an expanded clone, and some rows leave it out.

v_gene: TRBV11-3; d_gene: TRBD1; abundance: few; j_gene: TRBJ2-1; len: 14; CDR3aa: CASSPRTGYNEQFF; CDR3nt: TGTGCCAGCAGCCCCCGGACAGGGTACAATGAGCAGTTCTTC
v_gene: TRBV6-1; d_gene: -; abundance: -; j_gene: TRBJ1-2; len: 15; CDR3aa: CASSEFIRAGDGYTF; CDR3nt: TGTGCCAGCAGTGAATTCATCAGGGCAGGGGATGGCTACACCTTC
v_gene: TRBV2; d_gene: -; abundance: -; j_gene: TRBJ1-5; len: 15; CDR3aa: CASRNGGGGNQPQHF; CDR3nt: TGTGCCAGCAGAAACGGGGGGGGAGGCAATCAGCCCCAGCATTTT
v_gene: TRBV7-8; d_gene: -; abundance: -; j_gene: TRBJ1-2; len: 16; CDR3aa: CASSLAPARTYYGYTF; CDR3nt: TGTGCCAGCAGCTTAGCCCCCGCCAGGACCTACTATGGCTACACCTTC
v_gene: TRBV3-1/TRBV3-2; d_gene: -; abundance: -; j_gene: TRBJ2-3; len: 13; CDR3aa: CASSPPGSGTQYF; CDR3nt: TGTGCCAGCAGCCCCCCTGGTAGCGGTACGCAGTATTTT
v_gene: TRBV20-1; d_gene: -; abundance: -; j_gene: TRBJ1-2; len: 14; CDR3aa: CSASFNRLGYGYTF; CDR3nt: TGCAGTGCTAGTTTCAACCGACTCGGGTATGGCTACACCTTC
v_gene: TRBV6-5; d_gene: -; abundance: once; j_gene: TRBJ2-7; len: 15; CDR3aa: CASSLQGVFPYEQYF; CDR3nt: TGTGCCAGCAGCCTCCAGGGAGTTTTTCCCTACGAGCAGTACTTC
v_gene: TRBV28; d_gene: -; abundance: -; j_gene: TRBJ1-2; len: 15; CDR3aa: CASSPLGGTVDGYTF; CDR3nt: TGTGCCAGCAGTCCCTTAGGTGGTACAGTGGATGGCTACACCTTC
v_gene: TRBV10-1; d_gene: -; abundance: few; j_gene: TRBJ1-1; len: 16; CDR3aa: CASRKGIQEANTEAFF; CDR3nt: TGCGCCAGCAGGAAAGGGATACAGGAGGCTAACACTGAAGCTTTCTTT
v_gene: TRBV5-1; d_gene: TRBD1; abundance: -; j_gene: TRBJ2-7; len: 14; CDR3aa: CASSLVGQGSEQYF; CDR3nt: TGCGCCAGCAGCCTTGTGGGACAGGGGAGCGAGCAGTACTTC
v_gene: TRBV30; d_gene: -; abundance: -; j_gene: TRBJ1-4; len: 15; CDR3aa: CAWTLDSTTNEKLFF; CDR3nt: TGTGCCTGGACCCTAGACTCCACAACTAATGAAAAACTGTTTTTT
v_gene: TRBV18; d_gene: -; abundance: -; j_gene: TRBJ1-1; len: 15; CDR3aa: CASSPKEVMTTEAFF; CDR3nt: TGTGCCAGCTCACCAAAAGAAGTCATGACCACTGAAGCTTTCTTT
v_gene: TRBV9; d_gene: TRBD2; abundance: -; j_gene: TRBJ2-3; len: 17; CDR3aa: CASSGTSGSGVTDTQYF; CDR3nt: TGTGCCAGCAGCGGAACTAGCGGGAGTGGGGTGACAGATACGCAGTATTTT
v_gene: TRBV28; d_gene: -; abundance: -; j_gene: TRBJ2-2; len: 16; CDR3aa: CASSPRLARNTGELFF; CDR3nt: TGTGCCAGCAGTCCCCGCCTAGCGAGGAACACCGGGGAGCTGTTTTTT
v_gene: TRBV5-1; d_gene: TRBD2; abundance: -; j_gene: TRBJ2-5; len: 15; CDR3aa: CASSLDSSGGETQYF; CDR3nt: TGCGCCAGCAGCTTGGATTCTAGCGGAGGGGAGACCCAGTACTTC
v_gene: TRBV5-1; d_gene: -; abundance: -; j_gene: TRBJ2-7; len: 14; CDR3aa: CASSPGGHTYEQYF; CDR3nt: TGCGCCAGCAGCCCGGGGGGACACACCTACGAGCAGTACTTC
v_gene: TRBV3-1/TRBV3-2; d_gene: -; abundance: -; j_gene: TRBJ2-7; len: 14; CDR3aa: CASSHAGRLYEQYF; CDR3nt: TGTGCCAGCAGCCACGCGGGACGACTCTACGAGCAGTACTTC
v_gene: TRBV5-4; d_gene: TRBD2; abundance: -; j_gene: TRBJ2-7; len: 16; CDR3aa: CASSSTPGLADYEQYF; CDR3nt: TGTGCCAGCAGCTCGACCCCGGGACTAGCGGACTACGAGCAGTACTTC
v_gene: TRBV6-2/TRBV6-3; d_gene: TRBD2; abundance: -; j_gene: TRBJ2-2; len: 18; CDR3aa: CASSYARGLAGDTGELFF; CDR3nt: TGTGCCAGCAGTTACGCCAGAGGACTAGCGGGAGACACCGGGGAGCTGTTTTTT
v_gene: TRBV15; d_gene: -; abundance: -; j_gene: TRBJ2-5; len: 14; CDR3aa: CATSRAIQQETQYF; CDR3nt: TGTGCCACCAGCAGAGCGATACAGCAAGAGACCCAGTACTTC
v_gene: TRBV5-1; d_gene: TRBD1; abundance: -; j_gene: TRBJ2-2; len: 15; CDR3aa: CASSRDRPNTGELFF; CDR3nt: TGCGCCAGCAGTCGGGACAGGCCGAACACCGGGGAGCTGTTTTTT
v_gene: TRBV10-3; d_gene: TRBD1; abundance: -; j_gene: TRBJ2-5; len: 16; CDR3aa: CAISDRTGKTRETQYF; CDR3nt: TGTGCCATCAGTGATCGGACAGGGAAAACGAGAGAGACCCAGTACTTC
v_gene: TRBV15; d_gene: -; abundance: -; j_gene: TRBJ2-7; len: 15; CDR3aa: CATSRSPNLEDEQYF; CDR3nt: TGTGCCACCAGCAGGAGCCCCAATTTGGAGGACGAGCAGTACTTC
v_gene: TRBV5-1; d_gene: TRBD2; abundance: -; j_gene: TRBJ2-1; len: 15; CDR3aa: CASSTLLAGADEQFF; CDR3nt: TGCGCCAGCAGCACCCTACTAGCGGGGGCCGATGAGCAGTTCTTC
v_gene: TRBV4-3; d_gene: TRBD2; abundance: -; j_gene: TRBJ2-4; len: 15; CDR3aa: CASSQVAGVGNIQYF; CDR3nt: TGCGCCAGCAGCCAAGTGGCGGGAGTGGGAAACATTCAGTACTTC
v_gene: TRBV6-4; d_gene: -; abundance: few; j_gene: TRBJ1-4; len: 15; CDR3aa: CASSVDAGFGEKLFF; CDR3nt: TGTGCCAGCAGTGTCGACGCAGGGTTCGGAGAAAAACTGTTTTTT
v_gene: TRBV24-1; d_gene: -; abundance: -; j_gene: TRBJ2-3; len: 13; CDR3aa: CATRDPGTDTQYF; CDR3nt: TGTGCCACTAGGGACCCCGGCACAGATACGCAGTATTTT
v_gene: TRBV9; d_gene: TRBD2; abundance: -; j_gene: TRBJ2-1; len: 12; CDR3aa: CASSAGGNEQFF; CDR3nt: TGTGCCAGCAGCGCCGGGGGGAATGAGCAGTTCTTC
v_gene: TRBV30; d_gene: -; abundance: -; j_gene: TRBJ2-5; len: 17; CDR3aa: CAWSVSNKGNNVKTQYF; CDR3nt: TGTGCCTGGAGTGTCTCAAATAAGGGTAATAATGTAAAGACCCAGTACTTC
v_gene: TRBV6-1; d_gene: -; abundance: -; j_gene: TRBJ2-7; len: 13; CDR3aa: CASSDQQGGEQYF; CDR3nt: TGTGCCAGCAGTGACCAACAGGGCGGCGAGCAGTACTTC
v_gene: TRBV11-2; d_gene: -; abundance: -; j_gene: TRBJ1-1; len: 14; CDR3aa: CASSLITGGTEAFF; CDR3nt: TGTGCCAGCAGCTTAATCACAGGAGGCACTGAAGCTTTCTTT
v_gene: TRBV10-1; d_gene: TRBD2; abundance: -; j_gene: TRBJ2-7; len: 19; CDR3aa: CASSVPEGLATLISYEQYF; CDR3nt: TGCGCCAGCAGTGTACCGGAGGGACTAGCGACCCTCATCTCCTACGAGCAGTACTTC
v_gene: TRBV29-1; d_gene: TRBD1; abundance: -; j_gene: TRBJ1-5; len: 13; CDR3aa: CSVRGTGNQPQHF; CDR3nt: TGCAGCGTCCGCGGGACAGGCAATCAGCCCCAGCATTTT
v_gene: TRBV2; d_gene: -; abundance: -; j_gene: TRBJ1-2; len: 14; CDR3aa: CASSEAAGFDGYTF; CDR3nt: TGTGCCAGCTCCGAGGCTGCAGGTTTCGACGGCTACACCTTC
v_gene: TRBV6-5; d_gene: -; abundance: -; j_gene: TRBJ2-7; len: 14; CDR3aa: CASSRATGNYEQYF; CDR3nt: TGTGCCAGCAGTCGGGCGACAGGAAACTACGAGCAGTACTTC
v_gene: TRBV6-2/TRBV6-3; d_gene: -; abundance: -; j_gene: TRBJ1-1; len: 12; CDR3aa: CASSRMETEAFF; CDR3nt: TGTGCCAGCAGTCGGATGGAGACTGAAGCTTTCTTT
v_gene: TRBV24-1; d_gene: TRBD2; abundance: -; j_gene: TRBJ2-3; len: 15; CDR3aa: CATSDSGLARDTQYF; CDR3nt: TGTGCCACCAGTGATTCGGGACTAGCAAGAGATACGCAGTATTTT
v_gene: TRBV6-6; d_gene: TRBD2; abundance: -; j_gene: TRBJ2-1; len: 14; CDR3aa: CASSLLAGVIEQFF; CDR3nt: TGTGCCAGCAGTTTGCTAGCGGGAGTGATAGAGCAGTTCTTC
v_gene: TRBV7-9; d_gene: -; abundance: -; j_gene: TRBJ2-1; len: 13; CDR3aa: CASSWGGGDEQFF; CDR3nt: TGTGCCAGCAGCTGGGGCGGGGGCGATGAGCAGTTCTTC
v_gene: TRBV25-1; d_gene: TRBD1; abundance: -; j_gene: TRBJ1-1; len: 15; CDR3aa: CASRGQGKLNTEAFF; CDR3nt: TGTGCCAGCAGGGGACAGGGGAAACTCAACACTGAAGCTTTCTTT
v_gene: TRBV28; d_gene: TRBD2; abundance: -; j_gene: TRBJ2-5; len: 15; CDR3aa: CASTEGAGGEETQYF; CDR3nt: TGTGCCAGCACCGAAGGGGCGGGAGGCGAAGAGACCCAGTACTTC
v_gene: TRBV7-8; d_gene: TRBD2; abundance: -; j_gene: TRBJ2-1; len: 17; CDR3aa: CASSSGLAGNSYNEQFF; CDR3nt: TGTGCCAGCAGCTCGGGACTAGCGGGGAACTCCTACAATGAGCAGTTCTTC